This T cell receptor (beta chain) was sequenced for a study of spatial heterogeneity in lung cancer. Study context: Beta-chain sequences consistently outnumbered alpha-chain sequences in detection. The study, taken as a whole, reports: TCRs found ubiquitously expanded in tumor appeared in blood more at resection than at follow-up.

TCR cDNA molecules were tagged individually, and each one carried a unique molecular identifier. TCRdb re-analysed the 5' RACE reads in MiXCR, keeping a single row per CDR3 protein. The table shows about 29,000 distinct CDR3 sequences, with about 8.1% occurring only once. As regards this clonotype: What it binds is unknown.

Time point here: sample taken at primary tumor resection. Unsorted samples of tumor, nontumor lung or frozen PBMC had their whole RNA sequenced. The donors were 72 patients with non-small cell lung cancer that was early-stage and untreated. V was clipped by 6 bases and J by 8 bases; unmatched bases: 17. In germline, CDR1 is MNHEY, CDR2 SVGEGT. The CDR3 totals 17 residues. This sequence joins TRBV6-2 or TRBV6-3 and TRBJ2-4; 9 nucleotides match TRBD2. The sequencing here drew on PBMCs, taken at surgery. This sequence originates from a female donor with early-stage non-small cell lung cancer. DNA of the CDR3: TGTGCCAGCAGCTTTAATTTTCTAGCGGGACGGTTGGACATTCAGTACTTC. Amino acid sequence: CASSFNFLAGRLDIQYF.